These 9 T cell receptor beta chains share one sample of origin, sequenced in a study of T cell responses to AZD1222 COVID-19 vaccine. TCRdb's copy holds only in-frame clones and misses some; the assay was immunoSEQ multiplex PCR. The sample has over 150,000 clones, around 90% seen once. The sample consisted of peripheral blood, taken 28 days after the second AZD1222 dose. These TCRs come from an adult who received the AZD1222 COVID-19 vaccine.

The chain recombines TRBV5-1 with TRBJ1-2; D is unresolved. Trimming removed 4 bases from V and 4 bases from J, with 8 bases in between. This CDR3 is 12 amino acids long. Germline-derived CDR1 and CDR2 are SGHRS and YFSETQ. CDR3 DNA: TGCGCCAGCAGCACGGATTTCTATGGCTACACCTTC. Translating it yields CASSTDFYGYTF.

The chain joins TRBV10-3 to TRBJ1-4, with a tentative D call TRBD1 (6 bases). The germline V gene has CDR1 ENHRY and CDR2 SYGVKD. V lost 11 bases to trimming and J lost 5 bases, with 15 bases between them. The length of the CDR3 is 13 residues. The CDR3 spells CAVSKQGNEKLFF. CDR3 DNA sequence: TGTGCCGTCTCAAAACAGGGAAATGAAAAACTGTTTTTT.

The V and J genes are TRBV5-8 and TRBJ1-5; D is perhaps TRBD1 (6 bases). This CDR3 is 14 amino acids long. With 4 bases removed from V and 6 bases from J, the gap between germline ends came to 14 bases. Germline V gives CDR1 SGHTS, CDR2 YDEGEE. CDR3 sequence reads: CASSLGTRGQPQHF. The CDR3 nucleotides are TGTGCCAGCAGCCTGGGGACAAGAGGTCAGCCCCAGCATTTT.

The J gene is TRBJ1-2, the V gene TRBV6-5; a weak D match, TRBD1 (5 bases). V was cut by 7 bases and J by 7 bases, with 13 bases left in between. Germline assignment: CDR1 MNHEY and CDR2 SVGAGI. The length of the CDR3 is 12 residues. The CDR3 bases are TGTGCCAGCAACGGACCTGGGGCTGGCTACACCTTC. Protein: CASNGPGAGYTF.

The V gene is TRBV11-1, the J gene TRBJ1-4; TRBD1 matches at 8 bases. With V trimmed by 11 bases and J by 7 bases, 15 bases remained unmatched. CDR3 size: 15 residues. Per germline, CDR1 SGHAT and CDR2 FQDESV (reference sequence). CDR3 sequence reads: CASSDRETMVEKLFF. The CDR3 nucleotides read TGTGCCTCCTCGGACAGGGAGACTATGGTTGAAAAACTGTTTTTT.

This chain connects TRBV6-5 to TRBJ2-7; 8 nucleotides line up with TRBD2. CDR3 length equals 16 residues. V trimming: 0 bases; J trimming: 2 bases; junction bases outside the gene matches: 6. Germline V gives CDR1 MNHEY, CDR2 SVGAGI. The CDR3 protein is CASSYSPVAGPYEQYF. CDR3 DNA: TGTGCCAGCAGTTACTCTCCAGTAGCGGGGCCCTACGAGCAGTACTTC.

The chain combines TRBV30 with TRBJ2-2; TRBD2 aligns across 8 bases. Germline-derived CDR1 and CDR2 are GTSNPN and SVGIG (reference sequence). This CDR3 has 17 residues. With 0 bases clipped from V and 1 base from J, the junction kept 7 bases outside the gene matches. CDR3 in DNA: TGTGCCTGGAGTGTACCCCGAAGCGGGGGGAACACCGGGGAGCTGTTTTTT. Translating gives CAWSVPRSGGNTGELFF.

The chain is built from TRBV10-3 and TRBJ1-2, with D possibly matching TRBD1 (5 bases). The CDR3 contains 14 residues. Trimming took 3 bases from V and 4 from J, leaving 12 bases between them. Germline V gene sequence: CDR1 ENHRY, CDR2 SYGVKD. CDR3 nucleotides: TGTGCCATCAGTGAAGGGGTAGAGTCCTATGGCTACACCTTC. Its protein product is CAISEGVESYGYTF.

V usage is TRBV18 and J usage is TRBJ2-1; D gene uncertain. Germline CDR1 is KGHSH and CDR2 is LQKENI. Deletions cut 6 bases from V and 5 bases from J, with 5 bases between. The length of the CDR3 is 11 residues. CDR3: CASSRDNEQFF. In DNA, the CDR3 is TGTGCCAGCTCCCGGGACAATGAGCAGTTCTTC.